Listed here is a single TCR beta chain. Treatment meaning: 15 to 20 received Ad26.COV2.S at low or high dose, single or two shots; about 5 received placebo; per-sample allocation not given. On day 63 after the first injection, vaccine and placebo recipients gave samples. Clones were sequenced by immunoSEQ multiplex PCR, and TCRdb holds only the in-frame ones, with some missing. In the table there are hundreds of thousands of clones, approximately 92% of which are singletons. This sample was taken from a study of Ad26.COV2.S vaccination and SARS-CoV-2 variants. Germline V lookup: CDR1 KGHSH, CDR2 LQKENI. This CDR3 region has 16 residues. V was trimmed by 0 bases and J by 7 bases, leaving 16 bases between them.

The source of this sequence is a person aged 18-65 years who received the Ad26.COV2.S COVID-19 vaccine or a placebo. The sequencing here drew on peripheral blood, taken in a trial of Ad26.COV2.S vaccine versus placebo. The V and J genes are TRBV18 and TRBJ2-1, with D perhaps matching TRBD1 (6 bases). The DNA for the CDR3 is TGTGCCAGCTCACCACCAAGTCTACCGAGGGGGAATGAGCAGTTCTTC. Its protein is CASSPPSLPRGNEQFF.